One sample yielded the 27 T cell receptor beta chains listed below, sequenced in a study of neurological immune-mediated disorders. MiXCR, run by TCRdb on the 5' RACE reads, gives a single entry per CDR3 protein. This table has around 52,000 distinct CDR3 sequences, about 5.6% appearing once. Sample: CD4+ T cells from blood. These receptors all stem from a woman under 30 with multiple sclerosis.

This clonotype showed up many times. This chain connects TRBV20-1 to TRBJ1-1; 7 bases agree with TRBD1. Losses at the gene ends were 2 bases for V and 5 bases for J; bases not matched to a gene: 11. CDR1 and CDR2 from the germline V gene are DFQATT and SNEGSKA (reference sequence). This CDR3 contains 15 residues. CDR3 sequence: CSARPATGMRTEAFF. CDR3 DNA sequence: TGCAGTGCTAGACCCGCGACAGGGATGAGGACTGAAGCTTTCTTT.

This clonotype was observed at least ten times. The chain has TRBV21-1 and TRBJ2-7; the table's D call of TRBD1 was not tested on the DNA. TRBV21-1 is designated a pseudogene. There are 13 residues in the CDR3. CDR3 protein: CASSRGNPDEQYV. In DNA, the CDR3 is TGTGCCAGCAGCAGGGGCAACCCGGACGAGCAGTACGTC.

In nucleotides, the CDR3 is TGTGCCAGCAGCCAAGTATACAGGGGTTTAACTGAAGCTTTCTTT. Protein product: CASSQVYRGLTEAFF. The chain links TRBV4-2 to TRBJ1-1; 7 positions match TRBD1. Germline V gene data show CDR1 as LGHNA and CDR2 as YNFKEQ. This CDR3 comprises 15 residues. J lost 5 bases, V lost 1 base, and 7 bases had no gene match.

This clonotype was detected ten times or more. This rearrangement joins TRBV5-6 to TRBJ1-1; TRBD1 is a possible D gene (5 bases). Germline lookup yields CDR1 SGHDT and CDR2 YYEEEE. V was pared by 6 bases and J by 5 bases, with 17 bases between. The CDR3 is 14 residues long. The CDR3 nucleotides are TGTGCCAGCACCGGGGGACGGCGGGTGACTGAAGCTTTCTTT. Its translation: CASTGGRRVTEAFF.

This clonotype was recorded at least ten times. This chain connects TRBV5-1 to TRBJ2-1; 8 positions agree with TRBD2. This CDR3 is built from 21 residues. From germline, CDR1 is SGHRS and CDR2 YFSETQ. V shed 0 bases and J 1 base; nucleotides not matched to a gene: 18. Here the CDR3 DNA reads TGCGCCAGCAGCTTGGCCTGGCGCGGGGGGCCCCCTACAATTTCCTACAATGAGCAGTTCTTC. Its protein product is CASSLAWRGGPPTISYNEQFF.

Ten or more counts support this clonotype. The CDR3 bases are TGTGCCACAAAGACTACCCCTAGCACAGATACGCAGTATTTT. Amino acids: CATKTTPSTDTQYF. The V call is TRBV6-4, the J call TRBJ2-3, with D possibly being TRBD2 (5 bases). CDR1 MRHNA and CDR2 SNTAGT come from the germline V gene. Trimming removed 10 bases from V and 0 bases from J, with 14 bases in between. The CDR3 totals 14 residues.

This clonotype was detected ten times or more. This chain connects TRBV14 to TRBJ1-1, with D possibly TRBD1 on 6 matching bases. Germline CDR1 is SGHDN and CDR2 is FVKESK. The CDR3 has 16 amino acids. Trimming pared 0 bases from V and 10 bases from J, leaving 21 bases between. The DNA for the CDR3 is TGTGCCAGCAGCCAAGACAGATGGGCAGGGGCCGGCGGAGCTTTCTTT. It yields the protein CASSQDRWAGAGGAFF.

This clonotype was seen ten or more times. The CDR3 is CSAVLAGAFQETQYF. CDR3 nucleotide sequence: TGCAGTGCTGTCCTAGCGGGGGCTTTTCAAGAGACCCAGTACTTC. The J gene is TRBJ2-5, the V gene TRBV20-1; 10 bases agree with TRBD2. The V gene's germline CDR1 is DFQATT and CDR2 SNEGSKA (reference sequence). The V gene end was trimmed by 5 bases and the J gene end by 2 bases; junction bases not matched to a gene: 8. The CDR3 extends over 15 amino acids.

In this sample, this clonotype turned up many times. V gene TRBV6-5 combines with J gene TRBJ2-5; 8 bases align to TRBD2. The germline gives CDR1 MNHEY, CDR2 SVGAGI. The V and J ends lost 4 bases and 5 bases, in that order; junction bases with no gene match: 6. The CDR3 sequence is 14 residues long. This CDR3 reads CASSSSGRGETQYF. The DNA for the CDR3 is TGTGCCAGCAGTTCCAGCGGGAGAGGCGAGACCCAGTACTTC.

This clonotype was detected only a few times. The chain is built from TRBV19 and TRBJ2-1, with D perhaps TRBD1 or TRBD2 (5 bases each). CDR1 LNHDA and CDR2 SQIVND come from the germline V gene (reference sequence). V was shortened by 1 base and J by 8 bases, with 15 bases between the two germline ends. The CDR3 consists of 15 residues. The CDR3 DNA reads as TGTGCCAGTAGTATAGCCGGGACCGTCGCCCATGAGCAGTTCTTC. Protein sequence: CASSIAGTVAHEQFF.

This clonotype was recorded at least ten times. The chain combines TRBV6-4 with TRBJ1-4; TRBD1 might be the D (5 bases). Germline V gene data show CDR1 as MRHNA and CDR2 as SNTAGT. Between the trimmed V and J ends, which lost 7 bases and 0 bases, there was a span of 12 bases. The CDR3 is made up of 15 amino acids. The CDR3 region is CASKDTGATNEKLFF. The DNA of the CDR3 is TGTGCCAGCAAAGATACAGGAGCAACTAATGAAAAACTGTTTTTT.

Ten or more counts support this clonotype. This chain links TRBV20-1 with TRBJ1-6; TRBD1 might be the D (5 bases). This CDR3 contains 14 residues. Per germline, CDR1 DFQATT and CDR2 SNEGSKA (reference sequence). Trimming took 4 bases from V and 5 from J, leaving 12 bases between them. CDR3 sequence: CSAIGDLNNSPLHF. CDR3 DNA sequence: TGCAGTGCTATCGGGGACCTCAATAATTCACCCCTCCACTTT.

This clonotype occurred many times. The chain is built from TRBV3-1 and TRBJ2-5; TRBD1 matches 7 bases. The CDR3 covers 14 residues. Germline CDR1 and CDR2: LGHDT and YNNKEL (reference sequence). The V and J ends lost 3 bases and 4 bases, in that order; junction bases with no gene match: 5. For the CDR3, the DNA is TGTGCCAGCAGCCACCGAGGGGGCGGAGAGACCCAGTACTTC. Translated, it gives CASSHRGGGETQYF.

This clonotype was counted a few times. The CDR3 DNA reads TGTGCCAGCTCACCACCGTCTAGCGGGCACTTGGAGCAGTTCTTC. Translated, it gives CASSPPSSGHLEQFF. This sequence joins TRBV18 and TRBJ2-1, with TRBD2 identical over 8 bases. Germline V CDR1 and CDR2: KGHSH, LQKENI. V was pared by 0 bases and J by 10 bases, with 8 bases of the junction left unmatched. The CDR3 has 15 amino acids.

This clonotype came up many times. This rearrangement joins TRBV15 to TRBJ2-2, with a weak D call TRBD1 (5 bases). The CDR3 loop spans 17 amino acids. Trimming cost V 2 bases and J 1 base, with 14 bases left between them. Looked up from germline, CDR1 is LNHNV and CDR2 is YYDKDF (reference sequence). The DNA of the CDR3 is TGTGCCACCAGCAGAACGACAGTTTTACTGAACACCGGGGAGCTGTTTTTT. Protein sequence: CATSRTTVLLNTGELFF.

This clonotype was seen a handful of times. The chain carries TRBV20-1 and TRBJ2-4, with D unresolved. CDR1 is DFQATT, CDR2 SNEGSKA, per germline (reference sequence). The CDR3 loop spans 13 amino acids. Trimming removed 7 bases from V and 0 bases from J, with 10 bases in between. CDR3 residues: CSVLAVAKNIQYF. The CDR3 nucleotides read TGCAGTGTTCTGGCGGTAGCCAAAAACATTCAGTACTTC.

The sample holds many counts of this clonotype. This rearrangement joins TRBV29-1 to TRBJ1-2; D might be TRBD1 (6 bases). CDR3 length: 14 amino acids. CDR1 is SQVTM, CDR2 ANQGSEA, per germline. V lost 6 bases and J lost 1, with 15 bases in between. CDR3 protein: CSVRRTDDNYGYTF. In DNA, the CDR3 is TGCAGCGTCAGACGGACAGACGATAACTATGGCTACACCTTC.

The chain recombines TRBV6-1 with TRBJ2-7; 7 bases align to TRBD2. The CDR3 is 13 residues long. J was trimmed by 4 bases and V by 2 bases; bases with no gene match: 2. CDR1 is MNHNS and CDR2 is SASEGT in the germline V gene. The CDR3 sequence is CASSEQGGYEQYV. The DNA for the CDR3 is TGTGCCAGCAGTGAACAGGGAGGGTACGAGCAGTACGTC.

This clonotype has at least ten counts. The CDR3 DNA follows: TGTGCCAGCAGCGGGAGGGGGACACCCTCTACCGGGGAGCTGTTTTTT. Residues: CASSGRGTPSTGELFF. The J gene is TRBJ2-2, the V gene TRBV7-6, with TRBD2 as a possible D gene (7 bases). The V gene's germline CDR1 is SGHVS and CDR2 FNYEAQ. CDR3 size: 16 residues. V was shortened by 5 bases and J by 5 bases, with 18 bases between the two germline ends.

This clonotype was counted at least ten times. This chain uses TRBV18 with TRBJ2-1; 8 nucleotides align to TRBD2. Germline V gene lookup returns CDR1 KGHSH and CDR2 LQKENI. The junction had 6 bases not matched to a gene; V was cut back by 4 bases and J by 7 bases. The CDR3 is 14 residues long. CDR3 sequence (DNA): TGTGCCAGCTCACTTGCCTCTAGCGGGAATGAGCAGTTCTTC. Translated: CASSLASSGNEQFF.

The table lists this clonotype with a few counts. This chain uses TRBV20-1 with TRBJ2-7; no clear D. CDR1 DFQATT and CDR2 SNEGSKA come from the germline V gene (reference sequence). The germline V and J ends were trimmed by 6 bases and 3 bases, with 9 bases remaining between them. This CDR3 has 11 amino acids. The CDR3 spells CSAIDGYEQYF. Here the CDR3 DNA reads TGCAGTGCCATCGACGGCTACGAGCAGTACTTC.

This clonotype is termed medium-sized. The chain carries TRBV28 and TRBJ1-6; D is undetermined. Trimming took off 6 bases at V and 7 bases at J, with 10 bases between the two ends. Germline V gives CDR1 MDHEN, CDR2 SYDVKM. This CDR3 contains 13 residues. The CDR3 spells CASRTAGNSPLHF. CDR3 in DNA: TGTGCCAGCAGAACAGCTGGAAATTCACCCCTCCACTTT.

The genes are TRBV19 and TRBJ2-2, with no clear D. The CDR3 spans 13 residues. V lost 8 bases and J lost 2, with 9 bases in between. The V gene's germline CDR1 is LNHDA and CDR2 SQIVND (reference sequence). The chain's CDR3 is CASPAPNTGELFF. The CDR3 region has the DNA TGTGCCAGTCCAGCACCAAACACCGGGGAGCTGTTTTTT.

This rearrangement joins TRBV12-3 or TRBV12-4 to TRBJ2-7, with a weak D call TRBD2 (6 bases). The CDR3 covers 12 residues. V shed 3 bases and J shed 6 bases, with 9 bases lying between them. Here the CDR3 DNA reads TGTGCCAGCAGTTTCGAGGGAGGCGAGCAGTACTTC. This sequence encodes CASSFEGGEQYF.

In this sample, this clonotype turned up many times. V and J are TRBV12-3 or TRBV12-4 and TRBJ1-1, with D possibly being TRBD1 (6 bases). V lost 2 bases to trimming and J lost 0 bases, with 10 bases between them. CDR3 length: 15 amino acids. The CDR3 here is CASSLTGKMNTEAFF. The CDR3 nucleotides are TGTGCCAGCAGTTTAACAGGGAAAATGAACACTGAAGCTTTCTTT.

This clonotype was seen repeatedly, ten times or more. The CDR3 coding sequence is TGCAGTGCTAGCGGGGGAACTCAAGAGACCCAGTACTTC. It specifies CSASGGTQETQYF. The chain uses TRBV20-1 and TRBJ2-5, with a tentative D call TRBD2 (6 bases). Germline V gene sequence: CDR1 DFQATT, CDR2 SNEGSKA (reference sequence). The CDR3 has 13 amino acids. Deletions cut 3 bases from V and 2 bases from J, with 10 bases between.

Many counts were recorded for this clonotype. The chain is built from TRBV20-1 and TRBJ2-1, with TRBD1 matching over 7 bases. The CDR3 spans 15 residues. The V gene's germline CDR1 is DFQATT and CDR2 SNEGSKA (reference sequence). Trimming removed 4 bases from V and 5 bases from J; junction bases left unmatched: 11. The CDR3 reads CSAIPLGQANNEQFF. The DNA for the CDR3 is TGCAGTGCTATCCCGCTTGGACAGGCGAACAATGAGCAGTTCTTC.